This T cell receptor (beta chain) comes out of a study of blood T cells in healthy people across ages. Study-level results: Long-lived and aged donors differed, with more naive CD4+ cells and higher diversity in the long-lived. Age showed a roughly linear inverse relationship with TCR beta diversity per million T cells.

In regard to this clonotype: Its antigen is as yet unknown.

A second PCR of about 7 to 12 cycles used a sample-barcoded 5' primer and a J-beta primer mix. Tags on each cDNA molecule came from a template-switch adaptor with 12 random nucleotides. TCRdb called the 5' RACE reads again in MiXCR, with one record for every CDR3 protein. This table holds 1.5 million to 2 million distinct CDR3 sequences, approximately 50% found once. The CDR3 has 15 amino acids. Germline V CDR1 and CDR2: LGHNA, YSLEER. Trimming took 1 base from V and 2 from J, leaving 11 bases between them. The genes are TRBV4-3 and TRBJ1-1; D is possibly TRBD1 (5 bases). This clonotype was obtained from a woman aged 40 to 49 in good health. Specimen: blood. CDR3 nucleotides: TGCGCCAGCAGCCAAGCTCGACAGACCAACACTGAAGCTTTCTTT. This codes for CASSQARQTNTEAFF.